The clone carrying this TCR beta chain appeared a single time. Antigen specificity is unknown. CDR1 is MDHEN, CDR2 SYDVKM, per germline. The CDR3 is made up of 16 amino acids. Trimming pared 1 base from V and 4 bases from J, leaving 14 bases between. TCRdb's table, derived via immunoSEQ multiplex PCR, lists solely in-frame clones and lacks some. This table has 20,000 to 25,000 clones, 75% appearing once. This sample stems from a study of immune evolution from preneoplasia to lung adenocarcinoma. General study results and limits: Later-stage lesions appeared to have more T cells, more diversity, less clonality.

Sequencing input: FFPE invasive lung adenocarcinoma tissue. This TCR was recovered from a person aged 55 to 69 with lung adenocarcinoma. This chain joins TRBV28 and TRBJ1-5; maybe TRBD1 (5 bases). The DNA for the CDR3 is TGTGCCAGCAGTTTATCCTCCGGGACGGGGAATCAGCCCCAGCATTTT. Amino acids: CASSLSSGTGNQPQHF. The full variable domain, with the rest looked up from reference TRBV28 and TRBJ1-5, is DVKVTQSSRYLVKRTGEKVFLECVQDMDHENMFWYRQDPGLGLRLIYFSYDVKMKEKGDIPEGYSVSREKKERFSLILESASTNQTSMYLCASSLSSGTGNQPQHFGDGTRLSIL.